A selection of T cell receptor beta chains follows, all from one sample in a study of blood T cell repertoires in COVID-19. The data were produced by immunoSEQ multiplex PCR, yet TCRdb's version contains in-frame clones alone and is incomplete. The data show about 170,000 clones, 65% to 85% seen once. Input material: peripheral blood. The receptors stem from a man in his sixties or seventies with active or convalescent COVID-19. The CDR3 runs from the conserved cysteine through the conserved F or W. The D gene is left open where the match is weak.

J	D	V	DNA	CDR3
TRBJ2-5	TRBD2	TRBV6-4	TGTGCCAGTGCCCGGACTAGCGGGAGGAGCGAGACCCAGTACTTC	CASARTSGRSETQYF
TRBJ1-1	.	TRBV19	TGTGCCAGTACATTGCGGGTGAACACTGAAGCTTTCTTT	CASTLRVNTEAFF
TRBJ1-4	TRBD1	TRBV3-1/TRBV3-2	TGTGCCAGCGCGTCTCCCCAGGGGGCGATCTCAACTAATGAAAAACTGTTTTTT	CASASPQGAISTNEKLFF
TRBJ1-1	.	TRBV3-1/TRBV3-2	TGTGCCAGCAGCCTAGAGGGGAGTACTGAAGCTTTCTTT	CASSLEGSTEAFF
TRBJ2-5	.	TRBV3-1/TRBV3-2	TGTGCCAGCAGCCAAGTATCCGGTGGTAAGACCCAGTACTTC	CASSQVSGGKTQYF
TRBJ2-5	.	TRBV7-9	TGTGCCAGCAGCAATTCGGACAGATGGGAGACCCAGTACTTC	CASSNSDRWETQYF
TRBJ2-3	TRBD2	TRBV19	TGTGCCAGTAGTAGGTCCGGGACTAGCGGGGGTGCTAGCACAGATACGCAGTATTTT	CASSRSGTSGGASTDTQYF
TRBJ2-7	TRBD1	TRBV10-3	TGTGCCATCAGTGAGTCCCCCGGGACAGGGGTGGGCGAGCAGTACTTC	CAISESPGTGVGEQYF
TRBJ2-5	.	TRBV6-6	TGTGCCAGCAGTTCGAACAGGGCGGTTATAGGAGAGACCCAGTACTTC	CASSSNRAVIGETQYF
TRBJ2-3	TRBD2	TRBV2	TGTGCCAGCAAGGGGGAGGAGCGGGGGCCGGGAGATACGCAGTATTTT	CASKGEERGPGDTQYF
TRBJ2-1	.	TRBV7-8	TGTGCCAGCAGCTTAGCTAGATCGGGTGAGCAGTTCTTC	CASSLARSGEQFF
TRBJ1-2	TRBD1	TRBV7-8	TGTGCCAGCAGCTTAGCAAACAGGGGAGTCATCCTTTCTTATGGCTACACCTTC	CASSLANRGVILSYGYTF
TRBJ1-2	TRBD1	TRBV27	TGTGCCAGCAGTTCACAGGGGAGAGACTATGGCTACACCTTC	CASSSQGRDYGYTF